The 17 T cell receptor beta chains listed next were all sequenced from one sample in a study of cytomegalovirus exposure and HLA in healthy donors. In the PCR, 60 Vbeta and 13 Jbeta primers were used. The repertoire was sequenced with immunoSEQ multiplex PCR; TCRdb's copy has only in-frame clones and lacks some. The sample lists 110,000 to 150,000 clones, over 8% occurring once. Sequencing was carried out using PBMCs. The receptors stem from a male donor in good health and CMV-seronegative.

The rearrangement joins TRBV5-4 to TRBJ1-2, with 9 bases fitting TRBD1. V was clipped by 1 base and J by 8 bases; unmatched bases: 9. The CDR3 runs to 15 residues. From germline, CDR1 is SGHNT and CDR2 YYREEE (reference sequence). DNA for the CDR3: TGTGCCAGCAGCTTGAACCGGGGACAGGGCCGAGGCTACACCTTC. Translated, it gives CASSLNRGQGRGYTF.

V is TRBV29-1 and J is TRBJ1-2; 11 bases match TRBD1. Germline lookup yields CDR1 SQVTM and CDR2 ANQGSEA. This CDR3 has 14 residues. J lost 4 bases, V lost 4 bases, and 5 bases had no gene match. CDR3 sequence (DNA): TGCAGCGTTGGGGACAGGGGGTTGATCTATGGCTACACCTTC. Its translation is CSVGDRGLIYGYTF.

The rearrangement joins TRBV6-5 to TRBJ2-7; TRBD1 might be the D (7 bases). V shed 3 bases and J shed 2 bases, with 17 bases lying between them. The V gene's germline CDR1 is MNHEY and CDR2 SVGAGI. The CDR3 loop spans 16 amino acids. CDR3 bases: TGTGCCAGCAGTTATCACGGGACAGCGGGCACCTACGAGCAGTACTTC. Its protein product is CASSYHGTAGTYEQYF.

In this sample, this clone turned up a few times. The genes are TRBV7-9 and TRBJ2-2; TRBD1 matches 7 bases. CDR1 is SEHNR and CDR2 is FQNEAQ in the germline V gene (reference sequence). The CDR3 loop spans 17 amino acids. Trimming took 5 bases from V and 2 from J; bases not matched to a gene: 11. CDR3 DNA sequence: TGTGCCAGCAGCGGCCAGAAGGGACAGCCAAACACCGGGGAGCTGTTTTTT. Translating it yields CASSGQKGQPNTGELFF.

This clone was observed a handful of times. The rearrangement links TRBV9 to TRBJ1-1, with a possible D match to TRBD1 (5 bases). The CDR3 has 14 residues. Per germline, CDR1 SGDLS and CDR2 YYNGEE. V was clipped by 3 bases and J by 5 bases, with 14 bases between them. In nucleotides, the CDR3 is TGTGCCAGCAGCGGGGGAACGGGGGTAACTGAAGCTTTCTTT. It codes for CASSGGTGVTEAFF.

This chain links TRBV5-1 with TRBJ2-7; 14 nucleotides line up with TRBD2. CDR3 length: 14 amino acids. The trim removed 5 bases at V and 6 bases at J, leaving 4 bases unmatched. Germline-derived CDR1 and CDR2 are SGHRS and YFSETQ. CDR3 nucleotides: TGCGCCAGCAGACCCGGGACTAGCGGGGGCGAGCAGTACTTC. Protein: CASRPGTSGGEQYF.

This chain uses TRBV19 with TRBJ2-7; 9 bases map to TRBD1. The V gene's germline CDR1 is LNHDA and CDR2 SQIVND (reference sequence). Trimming took 4 bases from V and 3 from J; bases not matched to a gene: 10. This CDR3 region has 16 residues. The CDR3 region has the DNA TGTGCCAGTAGTACCCTCCCGGGACAGGGCTTCTACGAGCAGTACTTC. Translation: CASSTLPGQGFYEQYF.

This clone was counted only a few times. V is TRBV11-3 and J is TRBJ2-3; D gene ambiguous. The CDR3 is 13 residues long. Deletions cut 5 bases from V and 6 bases from J, with 12 bases between. Per germline, CDR1 SGHNT and CDR2 YENEEA. The CDR3 sequence is CASSLLQWDTQYF. The CDR3 nucleotides read TGTGCCAGCAGCCTTCTCCAGTGGGATACGCAGTATTTT.

This clone turned up a few times. The rearrangement joins TRBV2 to TRBJ1-6; 9 bases fit TRBD1. The V gene's germline CDR1 is SNHLY and CDR2 FYNNEI. The CDR3 is 15 residues long. With V trimmed by 6 bases and J by 10 bases, 10 bases remained unmatched. The CDR3 sequence: CASRGPGQGTSPLHF. The CDR3 DNA reads as TGTGCCAGCAGGGGACCGGGACAGGGAACATCACCCCTCCACTTT.

The rearrangement joins TRBV6-6 to TRBJ1-1, with 7 bases lining up with TRBD1. Germline CDR1 reads MNHNY; CDR2 reads SVGAGI (reference sequence). Trimming took 5 bases from V and 1 from J; bases not matched to a gene: 7. The CDR3 contains 15 residues. Here the CDR3 DNA reads TGTGCCAGCAGTCAAACAGGGGCCCCGAACACTGAAGCTTTCTTT. This encodes CASSQTGAPNTEAFF.

The chain carries TRBV28 and TRBJ1-1; D is unresolved. With 9 bases removed from V and 4 bases from J, the gap between germline ends came to 12 bases. This CDR3 contains 12 residues. The germline CDR1 and CDR2 sequences are MDHEN and SYDVKM. The CDR3 DNA reads as TGTGCCAGTGGCCTGGCAAGCACTGAAGCTTTCTTT. It is translated as CASGLASTEAFF.

In this sample, this clone turned up a few times. The rearrangement joins TRBV7-9 to TRBJ1-1; 7 nucleotides line up with TRBD1. Trimming at V came to 4 bases and at J to 5 bases, leaving 7 bases not matched to a gene. There are 14 residues in the CDR3. CDR1 and CDR2 (germline): SEHNR, FQNEAQ (reference sequence). In nucleotides, the CDR3 is TGTGCCAGCAGCTCAGGGGGTGTGGGAACTGAAGCTTTCTTT. Residues: CASSSGGVGTEAFF.

This sequence joins TRBV19 and TRBJ2-7, with a tentative D call TRBD1 (6 bases). With 6 bases removed from V and 9 bases from J, the gap between germline ends came to 12 bases. There are 11 residues in the CDR3. Germline assignment: CDR1 LNHDA and CDR2 SQIVND (reference sequence). DNA for the CDR3: TGTGCCAGTAGCAATCTACAGGGGCAGTACTTC. It encodes CASSNLQGQYF.

This clone was detected only a few times. The chain links TRBV4-1 to TRBJ1-2; TRBD1 aligns across 10 bases. J gave up 3 bases and V 2 bases, and 3 bases lay outside the gene matches. Germline-derived CDR1 and CDR2 are MGHRA and YSYEKL. The CDR3 is 15 residues long. The CDR3 is CASSQPGQGDYGYTF. In DNA form, the CDR3 reads TGCGCCAGCAGCCAACCTGGACAGGGGGACTATGGCTACACCTTC.

This clone has a handful of counts. The chain links TRBV9 to TRBJ2-5; TRBD1 agrees at 9 bases. V shed 0 bases, J shed 5 bases, and the junction held 8 bases outside the gene matches. There are 16 residues in the CDR3. Germline V gene lookup returns CDR1 SGDLS and CDR2 YYNGEE. The CDR3 sequence is CASSVGGTGSLETQYF. The CDR3 DNA reads as TGTGCCAGCAGCGTAGGAGGGACAGGGAGTTTGGAGACCCAGTACTTC.

The rearrangement links TRBV13 to TRBJ2-1; the match to TRBD2 covers 10 bases. Trimming cost V 0 bases and J 7 bases; bases outside gene matches: 12. Germline V CDR1 and CDR2: PRHDT, FYEKMQ (reference sequence). The length of the CDR3 is 18 residues. The CDR3 coding sequence is TGTGCCAGCAGCTTAGGACTCAGTAGCGGGAGGCCCTGGAATGAGCAGTTCTTC. It codes for CASSLGLSSGRPWNEQFF. Looking up the rest from reference TRBV13 and TRBJ2-1 gives the full variable domain: AAGVIQSPRHLIKEKRETATLKCYPIPRHDTVYWYQQGPGQDPQFLISFYEKMQSDKGSIPDRFSAQQFSDYHSELNMSSLELGDSALYFCASSLGLSSGRPWNEQFFGPGTRLTVL.

Only a few counts were recorded for this clone. The V and J genes are TRBV30 and TRBJ1-1; D unresolved. V was clipped by 3 bases and J by 2 bases, with 10 bases between them. Germline CDR1 GTSNPN, CDR2 SVGIG (reference sequence). CDR3 length: 13 amino acids. DNA for the CDR3: TGTGCCTGGAGGTTCGAGGGTAACACTGAAGCTTTCTTT. The encoded protein is CAWRFEGNTEAFF.